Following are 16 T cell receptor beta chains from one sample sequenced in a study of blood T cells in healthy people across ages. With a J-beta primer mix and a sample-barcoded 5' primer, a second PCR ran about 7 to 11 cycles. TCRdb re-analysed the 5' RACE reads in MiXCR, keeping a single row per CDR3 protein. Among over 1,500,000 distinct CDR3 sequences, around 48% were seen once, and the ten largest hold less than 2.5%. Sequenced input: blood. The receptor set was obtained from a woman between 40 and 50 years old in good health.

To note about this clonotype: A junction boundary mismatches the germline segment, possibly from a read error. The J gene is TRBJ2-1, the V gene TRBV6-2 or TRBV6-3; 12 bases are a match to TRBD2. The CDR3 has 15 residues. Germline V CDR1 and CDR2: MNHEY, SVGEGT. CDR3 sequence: CTSSLAGGLYNEQFF. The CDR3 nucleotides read TGTACCAGCAGCCTAGCGGGGGGGCTCTACAATGAGCAGTTCTTC.

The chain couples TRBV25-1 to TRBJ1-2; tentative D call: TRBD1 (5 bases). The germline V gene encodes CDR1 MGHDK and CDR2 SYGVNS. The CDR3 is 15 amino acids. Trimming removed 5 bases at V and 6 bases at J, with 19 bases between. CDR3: CASSPAGRGAHGYTF. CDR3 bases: TGTGCCAGCAGTCCGGCGGGGAGGGGCGCCCATGGCTACACCTTC.

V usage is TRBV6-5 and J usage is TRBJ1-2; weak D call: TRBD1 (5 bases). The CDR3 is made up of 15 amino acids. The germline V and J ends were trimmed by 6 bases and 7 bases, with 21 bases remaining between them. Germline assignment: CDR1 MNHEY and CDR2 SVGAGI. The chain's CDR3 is CASRLAPAGTGGYTF. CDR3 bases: TGTGCCAGCAGGTTGGCCCCCGCAGGGACGGGTGGCTACACCTTC.

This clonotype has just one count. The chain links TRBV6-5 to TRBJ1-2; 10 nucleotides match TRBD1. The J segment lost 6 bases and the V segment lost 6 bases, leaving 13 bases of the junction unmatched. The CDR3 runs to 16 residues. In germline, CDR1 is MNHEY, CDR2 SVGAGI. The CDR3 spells CASSPTTGQGTHGYTF. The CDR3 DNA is TGTGCCAGCAGCCCGACTACGGGACAGGGGACCCATGGCTACACCTTC.

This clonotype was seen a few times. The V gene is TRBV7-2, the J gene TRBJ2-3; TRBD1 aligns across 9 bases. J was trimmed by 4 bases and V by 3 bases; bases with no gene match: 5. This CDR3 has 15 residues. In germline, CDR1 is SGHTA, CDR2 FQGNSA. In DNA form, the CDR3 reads TGTGCCAGCAGCTTCGACAGGGGGAGGGCAGATACGCAGTATTTT. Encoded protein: CASSFDRGRADTQYF.

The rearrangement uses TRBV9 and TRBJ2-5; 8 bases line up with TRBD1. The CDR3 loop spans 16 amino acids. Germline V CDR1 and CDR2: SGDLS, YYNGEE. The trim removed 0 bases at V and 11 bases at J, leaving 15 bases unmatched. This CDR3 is CASSVGQGIFNNEQYF. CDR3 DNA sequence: TGTGCCAGCAGCGTAGGACAGGGGATTTTTAACAATGAGCAGTACTTC.

CDR3 nucleotide sequence: TGCAGTGCTAGTGGGGGGGATGTCTACAATGAGCAGTACTTC. It translates to CSASGGDVYNEQYF. The chain couples TRBV20-1 to TRBJ2-7, with 7 bases aligning to TRBD2. CDR3 length: 14 amino acids. J lost 7 bases, V lost 3 bases, and 12 bases had no gene match. From germline, CDR1 is DFQATT and CDR2 SNEGSKA (reference sequence).

The CDR3 here is CASTMGAYEQYF. CDR3 coding DNA: TGTGCCAGCACAATGGGGGCCTACGAGCAGTACTTC. The V gene is TRBV6-2 or TRBV6-3, the J gene TRBJ2-7; D tentatively fits TRBD1 or TRBD2 (5 bases each). The ends were cut back, 7 bases at V and 2 bases at J, with 9 bases in the middle. Germline CDR1 reads MNHEY; CDR2 reads SVGEGT. The CDR3 sequence is 12 residues long.

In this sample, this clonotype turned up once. The DNA of the CDR3 is TGTGCCAGCAGCCAAGATTCGGTTAGCGGGGGCCTGACTGAGCAGTTCTTC. Translation: CASSQDSVSGGLTEQFF. The chain links TRBV4-2 to TRBJ2-1, with TRBD2 identical over 9 bases. The CDR3 is 17 residues long. Trimming took 0 bases from V and 9 from J; bases not matched to a gene: 12. Germline lookup yields CDR1 LGHNA and CDR2 YNFKEQ.

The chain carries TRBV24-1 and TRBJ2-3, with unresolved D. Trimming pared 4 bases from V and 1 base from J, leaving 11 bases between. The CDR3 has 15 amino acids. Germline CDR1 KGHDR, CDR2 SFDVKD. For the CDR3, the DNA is TGTGCCACCAGTGACCCGGTAGGCGGCACAGATACGCAGTATTTT. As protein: CATSDPVGGTDTQYF.

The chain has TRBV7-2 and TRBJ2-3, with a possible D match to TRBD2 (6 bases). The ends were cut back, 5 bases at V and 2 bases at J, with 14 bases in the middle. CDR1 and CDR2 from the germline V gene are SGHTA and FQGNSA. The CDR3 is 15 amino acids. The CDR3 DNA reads TGTGCCAGCAGCCCGCGTCGACTAGACACAGATACGCAGTATTTT. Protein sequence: CASSPRRLDTDTQYF.

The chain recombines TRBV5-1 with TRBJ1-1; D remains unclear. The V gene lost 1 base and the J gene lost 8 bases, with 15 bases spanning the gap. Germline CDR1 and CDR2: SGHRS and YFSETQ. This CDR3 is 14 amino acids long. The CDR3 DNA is TGCGCCAGCAGCTTGAACAGACCAACGAGCGAAGCTTTCTTT. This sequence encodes CASSLNRPTSEAFF.

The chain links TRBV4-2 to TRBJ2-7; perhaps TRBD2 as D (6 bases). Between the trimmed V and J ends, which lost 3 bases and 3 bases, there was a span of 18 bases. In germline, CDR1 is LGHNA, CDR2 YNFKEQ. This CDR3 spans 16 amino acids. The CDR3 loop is CASSHTIAGSLYEQYF. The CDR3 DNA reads TGTGCCAGCAGCCATACTATCGCGGGGAGTCTCTACGAGCAGTACTTC.

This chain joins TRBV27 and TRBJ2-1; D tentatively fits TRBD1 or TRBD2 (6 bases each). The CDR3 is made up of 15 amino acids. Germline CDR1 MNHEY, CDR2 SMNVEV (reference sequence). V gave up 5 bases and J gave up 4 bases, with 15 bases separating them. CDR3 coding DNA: TGTGCCAGCAGTCCGGGGGCCCCTCTATACAATGAGCAGTTCTTC. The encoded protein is CASSPGAPLYNEQFF.

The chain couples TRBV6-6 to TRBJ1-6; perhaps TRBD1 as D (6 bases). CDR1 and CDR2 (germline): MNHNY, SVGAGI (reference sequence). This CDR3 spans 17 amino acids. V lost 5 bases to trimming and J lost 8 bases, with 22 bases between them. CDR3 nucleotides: TGTGCCAGCAGTCTGGGGGGCAGTTCCCGATTGGATTCACCCCTCCACTTT. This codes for CASSLGGSSRLDSPLHF.

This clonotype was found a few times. This CDR3 is CSADGGSYEQYF. The CDR3 region has the DNA TGCAGTGCCGACGGGGGCTCCTACGAGCAGTACTTC. The chain is built from TRBV20-1 and TRBJ2-7; D is perhaps TRBD2 (6 bases). The CDR3 runs to 12 residues. From germline, CDR1 is DFQATT and CDR2 SNEGSKA (reference sequence). V was clipped by 6 bases and J by 0 bases, with 9 bases between them.